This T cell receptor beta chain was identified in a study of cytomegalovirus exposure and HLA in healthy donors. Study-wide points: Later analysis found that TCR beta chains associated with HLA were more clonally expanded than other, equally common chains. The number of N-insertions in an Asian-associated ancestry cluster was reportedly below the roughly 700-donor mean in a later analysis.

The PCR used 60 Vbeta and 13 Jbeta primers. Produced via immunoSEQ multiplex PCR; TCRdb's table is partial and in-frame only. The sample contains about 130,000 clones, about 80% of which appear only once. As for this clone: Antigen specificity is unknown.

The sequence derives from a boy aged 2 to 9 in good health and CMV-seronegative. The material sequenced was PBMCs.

CDR3 region: CALSQREADTQYF. The CDR3 DNA sequence: TGTGCCTTATCACAGCGGGAGGCAGATACGCAGTATTTT. This chain connects TRBV30 to TRBJ2-3; the match to TRBD2 covers 9 bases. The V and J ends lost 7 bases and 4 bases, in that order; junction bases with no gene match: 6. Germline V CDR1 and CDR2: GTSNPN, SVGIG (reference sequence). The CDR3 covers 13 residues.